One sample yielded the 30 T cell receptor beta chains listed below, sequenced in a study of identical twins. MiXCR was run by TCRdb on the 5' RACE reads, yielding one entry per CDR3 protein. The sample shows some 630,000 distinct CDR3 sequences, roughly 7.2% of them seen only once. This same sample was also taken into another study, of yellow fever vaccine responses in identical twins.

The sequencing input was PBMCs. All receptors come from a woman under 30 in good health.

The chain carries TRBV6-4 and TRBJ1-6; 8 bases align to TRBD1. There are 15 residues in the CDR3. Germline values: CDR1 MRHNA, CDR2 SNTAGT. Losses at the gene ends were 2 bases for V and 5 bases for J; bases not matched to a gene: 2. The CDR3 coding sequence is TGTGCCAGCAGTGACGGACAGGGAGATAATTCACCCCTCCACTTT. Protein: CASSDGQGDNSPLHF.

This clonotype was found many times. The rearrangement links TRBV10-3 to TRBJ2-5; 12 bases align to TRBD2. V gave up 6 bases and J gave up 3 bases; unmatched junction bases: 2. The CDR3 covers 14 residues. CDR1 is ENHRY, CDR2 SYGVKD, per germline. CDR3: CAISRLAGEETQYF. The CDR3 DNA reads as TGTGCCATCAGCAGACTAGCGGGAGAAGAGACCCAGTACTTC.

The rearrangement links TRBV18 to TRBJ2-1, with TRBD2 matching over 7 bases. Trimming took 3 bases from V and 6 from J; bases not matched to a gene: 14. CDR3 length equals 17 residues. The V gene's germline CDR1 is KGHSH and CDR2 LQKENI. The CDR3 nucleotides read TGTGCCAGCTCACCCCCGACTGGACTAGGGTCGGGCAATGAGCAGTTCTTC. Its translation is CASSPPTGLGSGNEQFF.

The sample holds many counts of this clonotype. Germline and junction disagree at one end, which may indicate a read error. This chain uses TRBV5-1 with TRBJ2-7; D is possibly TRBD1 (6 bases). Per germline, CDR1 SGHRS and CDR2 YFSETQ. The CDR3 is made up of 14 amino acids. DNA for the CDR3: TGCGCCAGCAGATTGGACGGACAGACCTACGAGCAGTACTTC. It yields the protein CASRLDGQTYEQYF.

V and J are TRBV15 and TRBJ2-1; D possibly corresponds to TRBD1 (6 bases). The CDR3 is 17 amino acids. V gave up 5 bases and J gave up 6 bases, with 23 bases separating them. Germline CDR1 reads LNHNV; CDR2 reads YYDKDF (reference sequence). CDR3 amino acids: CATSARGYQGPTNEQFF. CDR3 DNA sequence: TGTGCCACCAGCGCCCGAGGTTATCAGGGGCCCACCAATGAGCAGTTCTTC.

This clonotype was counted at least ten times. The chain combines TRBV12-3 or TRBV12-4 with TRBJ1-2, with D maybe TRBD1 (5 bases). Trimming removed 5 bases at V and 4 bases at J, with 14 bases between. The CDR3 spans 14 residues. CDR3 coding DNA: TGTGCCAGCAGTCAAGGGACCAAGGGCTATGGCTACACCTTC. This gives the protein CASSQGTKGYGYTF.

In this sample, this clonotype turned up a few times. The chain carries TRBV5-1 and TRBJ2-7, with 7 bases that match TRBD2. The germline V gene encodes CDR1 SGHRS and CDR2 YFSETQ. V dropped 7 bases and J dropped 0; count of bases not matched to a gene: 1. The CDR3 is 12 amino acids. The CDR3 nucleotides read TGCGCCAGCGGGGGGGACTCCTACGAGCAGTACTTC. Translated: CASGGDSYEQYF.

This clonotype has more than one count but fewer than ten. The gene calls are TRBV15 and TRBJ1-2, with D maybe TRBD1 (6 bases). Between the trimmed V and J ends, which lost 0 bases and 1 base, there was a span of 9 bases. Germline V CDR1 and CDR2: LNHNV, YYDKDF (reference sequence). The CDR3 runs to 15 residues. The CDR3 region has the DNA TGTGCCACCAGCAGAGACCCGGACAGTAACTATGGCTACACCTTC. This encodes CATSRDPDSNYGYTF.

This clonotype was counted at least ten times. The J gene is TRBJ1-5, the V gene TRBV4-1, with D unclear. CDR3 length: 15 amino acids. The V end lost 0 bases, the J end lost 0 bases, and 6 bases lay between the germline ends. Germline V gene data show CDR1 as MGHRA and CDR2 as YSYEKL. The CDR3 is CASSQEGYSNQPQHF. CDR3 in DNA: TGCGCCAGCAGCCAAGAAGGGTATAGCAATCAGCCCCAGCATTTT.

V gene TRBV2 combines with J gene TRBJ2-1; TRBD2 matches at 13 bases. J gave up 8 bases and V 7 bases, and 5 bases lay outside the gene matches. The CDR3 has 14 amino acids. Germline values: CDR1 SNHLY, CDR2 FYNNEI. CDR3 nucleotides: TGTGCCAGCACCCGACTAGCGGGAGGCGATGAGCAGTTCTTC. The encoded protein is CASTRLAGGDEQFF.

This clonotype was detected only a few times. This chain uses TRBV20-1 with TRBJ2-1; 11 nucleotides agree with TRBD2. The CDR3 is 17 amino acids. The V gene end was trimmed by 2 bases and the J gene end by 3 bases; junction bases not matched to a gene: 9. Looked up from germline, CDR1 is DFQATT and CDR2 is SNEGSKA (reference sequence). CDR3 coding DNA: TGCAGTGCTAGATCCACTAGCGGGAGACCTTTCTACAATGAGCAGTTCTTC. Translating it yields CSARSTSGRPFYNEQFF.

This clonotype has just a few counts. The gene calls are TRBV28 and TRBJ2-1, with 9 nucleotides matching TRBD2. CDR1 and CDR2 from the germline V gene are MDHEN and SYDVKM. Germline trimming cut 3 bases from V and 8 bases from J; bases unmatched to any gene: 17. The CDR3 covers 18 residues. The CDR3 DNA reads TGTGCCAGCAGTTTCGTAGGTCTAGCGGGACAACTCATCGATGAGCAGTTCTTC. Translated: CASSFVGLAGQLIDEQFF. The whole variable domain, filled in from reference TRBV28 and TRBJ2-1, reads DVKVTQSSRYLVKRTGEKVFLECVQDMDHENMFWYRQDPGLGLRLIYFSYDVKMKEKGDIPEGYSVSREKKERFSLILESASTNQTSMYLCASSFVGLAGQLIDEQFFGPGTRLTVL.

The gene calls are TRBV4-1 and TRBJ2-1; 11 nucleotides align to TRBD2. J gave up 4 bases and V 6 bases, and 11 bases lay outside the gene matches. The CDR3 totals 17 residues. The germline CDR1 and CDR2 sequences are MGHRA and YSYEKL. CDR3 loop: CASSPSPLAGGYNEQFF. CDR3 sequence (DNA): TGCGCCAGCAGTCCGAGCCCCCTAGCGGGGGGTTACAATGAGCAGTTCTTC.

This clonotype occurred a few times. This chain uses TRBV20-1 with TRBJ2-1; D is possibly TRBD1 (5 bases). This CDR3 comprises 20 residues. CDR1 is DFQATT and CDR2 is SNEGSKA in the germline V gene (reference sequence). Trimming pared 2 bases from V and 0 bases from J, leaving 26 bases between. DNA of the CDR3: TGCAGTGCTAGACCGATGACAGCCCAACGCTTAAGTGGCTCCTACAATGAGCAGTTCTTC. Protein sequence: CSARPMTAQRLSGSYNEQFF.

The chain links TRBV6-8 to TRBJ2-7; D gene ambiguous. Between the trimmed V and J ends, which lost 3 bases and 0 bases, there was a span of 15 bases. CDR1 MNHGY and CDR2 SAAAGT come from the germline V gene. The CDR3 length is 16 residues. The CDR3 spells CASSYGLSDVSYEQYV. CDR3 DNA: TGTGCCAGCAGTTATGGTCTATCGGACGTCTCCTACGAGCAGTACGTC.

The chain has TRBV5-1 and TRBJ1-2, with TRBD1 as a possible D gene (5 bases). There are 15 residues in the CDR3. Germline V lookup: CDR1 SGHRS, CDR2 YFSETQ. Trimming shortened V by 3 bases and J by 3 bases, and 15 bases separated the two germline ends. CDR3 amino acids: CASSSDSAGDYGYTF. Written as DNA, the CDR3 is TGCGCCAGCAGCTCCGATTCGGCGGGGGACTATGGCTACACCTTC.

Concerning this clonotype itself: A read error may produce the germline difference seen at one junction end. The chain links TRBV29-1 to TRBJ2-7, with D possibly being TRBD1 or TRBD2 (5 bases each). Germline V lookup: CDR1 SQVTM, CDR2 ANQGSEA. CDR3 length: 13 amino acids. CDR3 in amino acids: CSVEADTPYEQYF. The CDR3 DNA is TGCAGCGTGGAAGCGGACACCCCCTACGAGCAGTACTTC.

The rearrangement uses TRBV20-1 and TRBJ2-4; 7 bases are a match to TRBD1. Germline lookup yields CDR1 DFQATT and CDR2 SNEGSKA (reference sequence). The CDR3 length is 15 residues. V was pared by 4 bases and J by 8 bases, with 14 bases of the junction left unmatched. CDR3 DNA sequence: TGCAGTGCTACATGGGACAGTACCACTTTCGACATTCAGTACTTC. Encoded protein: CSATWDSTTFDIQYF.

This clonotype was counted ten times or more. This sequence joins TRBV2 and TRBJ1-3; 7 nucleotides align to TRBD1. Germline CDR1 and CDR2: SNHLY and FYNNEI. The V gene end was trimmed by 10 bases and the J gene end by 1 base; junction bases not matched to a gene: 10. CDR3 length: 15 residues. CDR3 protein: CATLQGPGSGNTIYF. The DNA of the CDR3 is TGTGCCACCCTACAGGGGCCGGGATCTGGAAACACCATATATTTT.

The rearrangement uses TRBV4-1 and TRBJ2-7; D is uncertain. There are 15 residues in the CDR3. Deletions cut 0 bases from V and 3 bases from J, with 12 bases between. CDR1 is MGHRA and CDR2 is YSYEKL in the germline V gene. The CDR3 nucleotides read TGCGCCAGCAGCCAAGACTGGGCAACCGTCTACGAGCAGTACTTC. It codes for CASSQDWATVYEQYF.

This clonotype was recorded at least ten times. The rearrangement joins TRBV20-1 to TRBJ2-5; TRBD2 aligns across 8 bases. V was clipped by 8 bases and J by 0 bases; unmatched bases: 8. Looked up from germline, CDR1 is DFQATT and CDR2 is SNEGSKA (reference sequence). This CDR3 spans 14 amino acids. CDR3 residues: CSTKRGTNQETQYF. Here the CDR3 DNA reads TGCAGTACCAAGCGGGGGACGAACCAAGAGACCCAGTACTTC.

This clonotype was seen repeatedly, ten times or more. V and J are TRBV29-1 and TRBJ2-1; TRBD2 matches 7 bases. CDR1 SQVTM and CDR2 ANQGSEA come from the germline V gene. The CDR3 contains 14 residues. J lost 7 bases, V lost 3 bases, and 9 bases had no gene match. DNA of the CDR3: TGCAGCGTTGATAGTCTAGCGGCCGCAAATGAGCAGTTCTTC. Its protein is CSVDSLAAANEQFF.

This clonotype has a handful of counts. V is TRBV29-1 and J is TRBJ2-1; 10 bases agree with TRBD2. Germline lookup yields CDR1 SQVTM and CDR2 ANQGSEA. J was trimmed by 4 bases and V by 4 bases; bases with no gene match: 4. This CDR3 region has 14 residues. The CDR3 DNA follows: TGCAGCGTTGCACTAGCGGGGATTTACAATGAGCAGTTCTTC. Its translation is CSVALAGIYNEQFF.

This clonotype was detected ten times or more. The CDR3 region is CASSDPGGTDEQFF. Here the CDR3 DNA reads TGTGCCAGCAGCGATCCGGGAGGAACCGATGAGCAGTTCTTC. The genes are TRBV3-1 and TRBJ2-1, with 7 bases aligning to TRBD2. V shed 5 bases, J shed 8 bases, and the junction held 9 bases outside the gene matches. CDR1 and CDR2 from the germline V gene are LGHDT and YNNKEL (reference sequence). This CDR3 is built from 14 residues.

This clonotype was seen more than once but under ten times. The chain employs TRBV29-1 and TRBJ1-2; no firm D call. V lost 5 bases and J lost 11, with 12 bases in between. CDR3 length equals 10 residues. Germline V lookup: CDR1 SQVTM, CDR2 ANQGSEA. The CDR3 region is CSVPDVGYTF. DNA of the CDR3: TGCAGCGTTCCGGACGTGGGTTACACCTTC.

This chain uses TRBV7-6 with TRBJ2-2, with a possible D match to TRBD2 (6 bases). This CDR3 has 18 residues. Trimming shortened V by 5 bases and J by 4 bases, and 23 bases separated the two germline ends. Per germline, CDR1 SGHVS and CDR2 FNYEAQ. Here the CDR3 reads CASSLGVLAGPLTGELFF. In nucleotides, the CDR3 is TGTGCCAGCAGCCTTGGGGTGCTTGCGGGGCCGCTCACCGGGGAGCTGTTTTTT.

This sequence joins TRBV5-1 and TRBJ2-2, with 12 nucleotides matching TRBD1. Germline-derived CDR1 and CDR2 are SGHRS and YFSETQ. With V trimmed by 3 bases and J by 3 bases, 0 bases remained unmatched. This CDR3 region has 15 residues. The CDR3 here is CASSWDRGHTGELFF. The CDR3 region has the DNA TGCGCCAGCAGCTGGGACAGGGGGCACACCGGGGAGCTGTTTTTT.

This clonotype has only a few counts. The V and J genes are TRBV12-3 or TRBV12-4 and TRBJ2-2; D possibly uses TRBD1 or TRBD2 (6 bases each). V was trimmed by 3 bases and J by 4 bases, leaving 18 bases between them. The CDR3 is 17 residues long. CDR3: CASSFEGGLEGTGELFF. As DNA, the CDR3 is TGTGCCAGCAGTTTTGAGGGGGGCCTTGAGGGCACCGGGGAGCTGTTTTTT.

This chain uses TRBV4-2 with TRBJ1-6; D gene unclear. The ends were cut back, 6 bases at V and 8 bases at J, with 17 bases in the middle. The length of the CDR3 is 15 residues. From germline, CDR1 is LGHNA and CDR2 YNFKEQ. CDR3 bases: TGTGCCAGCAGTCCCCCCCCGGGTCTGGATTCACCCCTCCACTTT. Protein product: CASSPPPGLDSPLHF.

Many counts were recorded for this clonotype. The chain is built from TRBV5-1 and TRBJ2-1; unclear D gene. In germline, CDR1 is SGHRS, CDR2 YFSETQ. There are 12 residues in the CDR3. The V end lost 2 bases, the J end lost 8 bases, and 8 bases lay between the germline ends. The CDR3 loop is CASSFYGDEQFF. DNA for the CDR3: TGCGCCAGCAGCTTTTATGGTGATGAGCAGTTCTTC.